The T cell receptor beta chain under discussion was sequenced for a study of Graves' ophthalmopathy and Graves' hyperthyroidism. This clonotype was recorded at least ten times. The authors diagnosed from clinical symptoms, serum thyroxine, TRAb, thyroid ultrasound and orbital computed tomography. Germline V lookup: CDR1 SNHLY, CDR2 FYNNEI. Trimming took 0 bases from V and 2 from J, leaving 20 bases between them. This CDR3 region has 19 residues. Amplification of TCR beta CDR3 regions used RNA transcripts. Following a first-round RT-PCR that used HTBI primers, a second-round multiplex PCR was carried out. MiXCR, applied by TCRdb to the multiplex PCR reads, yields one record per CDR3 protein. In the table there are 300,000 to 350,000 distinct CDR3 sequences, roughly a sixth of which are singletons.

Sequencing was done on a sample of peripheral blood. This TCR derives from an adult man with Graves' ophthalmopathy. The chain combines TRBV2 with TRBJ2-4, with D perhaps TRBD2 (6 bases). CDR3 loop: CASSEAPPSSGVTKNIQYF. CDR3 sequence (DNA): TGTGCCAGCAGTGAAGCCCCACCCTCTTCGGGAGTTACCAAAAACATTCAGTACTTC.